This TCR beta chain was found in a study of blood T cell repertoires in COVID-19 (dated by TCRdb to about 2020). Regarding the study in general: Samples from collaborators originated in the United States, Italy and Spain and spanned both the acute and convalescent phases of COVID-19. Subjects who had been exposed to COVID-19, were actively infected with it, or had recovered from it provided the deeply sampled blood TCRbeta repertoires that made up the dataset. The sample metadata nearly always contained a de-identified subject ID, COVID-19 status, age in years and sex. Where available, HLA class I and class II types were obtained from metadata supplied by the sample provider rather than from assay-based typing. The samples were drawn from two sources: the first 160 participants of the ongoing ImmuneRACE study, and 950 to 1,500 subjects contributed by 6 global collaborators. The repertoires were made available in a free public database intended to serve as a resource for research on the immune response to SARS-CoV-2. The material from the prospective study consisted of cDNA or gDNA derived from T cells, B-cell-depleted T cells, or PBMCs. The study at large found these results: Clinical and demographic metadata were provided uncurated, with the amount varying by source and participant.

TCRbeta CDR3 regions were amplified from genomic DNA using the immunoSEQ Assay, a bias-controlled multiplex PCR. From the authors' description of their analysis: Nucleated cell counts per sample were estimated from amplification of reference gene primers within the assay. To quantify the absolute abundance of each unique TCRbeta CDR3 rearrangement, sequence reads were collapsed and filtered. For each sample, productive Simpson clonality was calculated as the square root of Simpson's diversity index across productive rearrangements. TCRdb took over this immuneACCESS table, retaining in-frame rearrangements with V and J assigned. Such tables are incomplete; in checked studies, under half of the missing clones stem from an unresolved V gene, and the remainder is unexplained. V, J and clone size are those of that table, while D and trimming were read from the DNA. This sample is represented by about 92,000 clones; around three quarters of them were singletons. The leading ten clones occupy 10% to 13% of the sample.

Whole blood was collected in K2EDTA tubes by collaborating institutions according to the institutions' own protocols. Collaborator samples were shipped for TCRbeta analysis as frozen whole blood, isolated PBMCs, or DNA extracted from either sample type. This clone appeared a single time. The specificity of this receptor is unknown. There are no base qualities to consult, and no much larger clone falls within one base. The CDR3 starts with the cysteine, ends with the phenylalanine, and has 10 residues. The read is trimmed to its CDR3 DNA, 30 bases read in frame from base 1. CDR1 and CDR2, per the germline V gene (reference sequence), are DFQATT and SNEGSKA. The junction carries 2 bases between V and J, which are trimmed by 6 bases and 1 base respectively.

The source material was peripheral blood. The chain couples TRBV20-1 to TRBJ2-3, with no confidently assigned D gene. The clonotype was recovered from a woman in her sixties or seventies with acute or convalescent COVID-19. CDR3 sequence: CSAGTDTQYF. The nucleotide sequence reads as follows: TGCAGTGCCGGCACAGATACGCAGTATTTT.